This T cell receptor beta chain appears in the sequencing data of a study of T cell changes during pregnancy in multiple sclerosis. Clones were read by immunoSEQ multiplex PCR, and TCRdb kept only the in-frame ones, dropping some. The sample lists around 97,000 clones, around 91% seen once, with about 0.88% in the top ten. The germline gives CDR1 MDHEN, CDR2 SYDVKM. The junction had 14 bases not matched to a gene; V was cut back by 6 bases and J by 13 bases. CDR3 length equals 13 residues. Sample: peripheral blood, taken after pregnancy. This sequence was found in a female donor with multiple sclerosis, enrolled in a pregnancy study. V is TRBV28 and J is TRBJ2-5, with 7 positions matching TRBD1. The CDR3 reads CASRNTGTAFRYF. The CDR3 coding sequence is TGTGCCAGCAGGAATACCGGGACAGCCTTTAGGTACTTC.